The 14 T cell receptor beta chains listed next were all sequenced from one sample in a study of blood T cell repertoires in COVID-19 (TCRdb year 2020). The library was made by the immunoSEQ multiplex PCR assay. In its TCRdb copy, this immuneACCESS table keeps in-frame sequences only and misses some clones. Where compared with another copy, unresolved V genes explain less than half of these, and the others have no known cause. The sample table contains roughly 150,000 clones; only one count was recorded for approximately 83% of them. In total, the top ten clones hold roughly 1.9% of the sample. Input material: peripheral blood. The receptors derive from a woman of 80 years or more with acute or convalescent COVID-19.

Regarding this clone: In the same sample, other DNA sequences code for this CDR3. The J gene is TRBJ1-5, the V gene TRBV19, with 8 bases identical to TRBD1. The CDR3 is made up of 14 amino acids. V dropped 0 bases and J dropped 6; count of bases not matched to a gene: 1. Germline CDR1 and CDR2: LNHDA and SQIVND (reference sequence). The CDR3 bases are TGTGCCAGTAGTATAGACAGGGGGCGTCAGCCCCAGCATTTT. Its protein is CASSIDRGRQPQHF.

Details on this clone: This may stem from a read error, because a much larger clone lies one nucleotide away. The rearrangement joins TRBV10-1 to TRBJ2-5, with unresolved D. The CDR3 runs to 15 residues. Germline assignment: CDR1 WNHNN and CDR2 SYGVQD (reference sequence). DNA of the CDR3: TGCGCCCGCAGTCGACACCTAAAGAGACAAGAGACCCAGTACTTC. Translation: CARSRHLKRQETQYF.

The CDR3 is CATSDLNRPGELFF. The CDR3 nucleotides read TGTGCCACCAGTGATTTGAACAGGCCCGGGGAGCTGTTTTTT. The chain combines TRBV24-1 with TRBJ2-2, with a possible D match to TRBD1 (5 bases). The germline V gene has CDR1 KGHDR and CDR2 SFDVKD. CDR3 length: 14 amino acids. Trimming left V 0 bases short and J 6 bases short, with 7 bases between.

V and J are TRBV7-2 and TRBJ1-5; D is unclear. The V end was cut by 0 bases, the J end by 7 bases, with 10 bases between. The CDR3 has 14 residues. Germline CDR1 and CDR2: SGHTA and FQGNSA. CDR3 loop: CASSLAVAGQPQHF. The CDR3 bases are TGTGCCAGCAGCTTAGCCGTAGCGGGCCAGCCCCAGCATTTT.

The chain carries TRBV5-1 and TRBJ1-1, with D uncertain. The germline gives CDR1 SGHRS, CDR2 YFSETQ. With 4 bases removed from V and 2 bases from J, the gap between germline ends came to 18 bases. CDR3 length equals 16 residues. CDR3 sequence (DNA): TGCGCCAGCAGCCCGGGGTGGGAAATATCTAACACTGAAGCTTTCTTT. The encoded protein is CASSPGWEISNTEAFF. Drawing the rest from reference TRBV5-1 and TRBJ1-1, the complete variable domain is KAGVTQTPRYLIKTRGQQVTLSCSPISGHRSVSWYQQTPGQGLQFLFEYFSETQRNKGNFPGRFSGRQFSNSRSEMNVSTLELGDSALYLCASSPGWEISNTEAFFGQGTRLTVV.

The J gene is TRBJ2-7, the V gene TRBV6-6; 9 nucleotides line up with TRBD1. The trim removed 6 bases at V and 5 bases at J, leaving 8 bases unmatched. Germline assignment: CDR1 MNHNY and CDR2 SVGAGI (reference sequence). The CDR3 covers 14 residues. This chain's CDR3 is CASSQTGGINEQYF. CDR3 nucleotides: TGTGCCAGCAGCCAGACAGGGGGGATCAACGAGCAGTACTTC.

This clone appeared a single time. This chain links TRBV21-1 with TRBJ2-1; TRBD1, the table's D call, lacks a check against the DNA. TRBV21-1 is reported as a pseudogene. This CDR3 spans 16 amino acids. The CDR3 loop reads CASSKIGTGSRNEQFF. CDR3 in DNA: TGTGCCAGCAGCAAAATCGGGACAGGGTCGAGGAATGAGCAGTTCTTC.

CDR3 residues: CATSDSTGDVNNEQFF. The CDR3 DNA is TGTGCCACCAGTGATTCAACGGGAGATGTCAACAATGAGCAGTTCTTC. The chain has TRBV24-1 and TRBJ2-1; a possible D gene is TRBD2 (6 bases). V lost 2 bases to trimming and J lost 5 bases, with 15 bases between them. The CDR3 has 16 residues. CDR1 KGHDR and CDR2 SFDVKD come from the germline V gene.

The rearrangement uses TRBV28 and TRBJ1-1, with D possibly matching TRBD1 (5 bases). V dropped 11 bases and J dropped 1 base, with 17 bases sitting between them. This CDR3 is built from 14 residues. The germline V gene encodes CDR1 MDHEN and CDR2 SYDVKM. In nucleotides, the CDR3 is TGTGCCGTACAAGGGGCCCCACCGAACACTGAAGCTTTCTTT. Amino acid sequence: CAVQGAPPNTEAFF.

The V gene is TRBV19, the J gene TRBJ1-1, with a weak D call TRBD1 (6 bases). Per germline, CDR1 LNHDA and CDR2 SQIVND (reference sequence). This CDR3 has 13 residues. V was clipped by 3 bases and J by 6 bases, with 11 bases between them. CDR3 sequence (DNA): TGTGCCAGTAGTATCAGGGGAGTGTCTGAAGCTTTCTTT. It is translated as CASSIRGVSEAFF.

The J gene is TRBJ2-2, the V gene TRBV5-1; 12 nucleotides align to TRBD2. In germline, CDR1 is SGHRS, CDR2 YFSETQ. The CDR3 runs 18 residues. V shed 4 bases and J 6 bases; nucleotides not matched to a gene: 13. This CDR3 is CASSQQTRTSGVAGELFF. The CDR3, as DNA: TGCGCCAGCAGCCAGCAAACACGGACTAGCGGGGTCGCCGGGGAGCTGTTTTTT.

This clone was found once. This chain links TRBV6-1 with TRBJ1-2; 7 positions agree with TRBD1. Germline V gene sequence: CDR1 MNHNS, CDR2 SASEGT. V lost 2 bases and J lost 1; bases outside the gene matches: 7. This CDR3 region has 16 residues. The CDR3 DNA is TGTGCCAGCAGTGAATCCTCGACAGGGTTTAACTATGGCTACACCTTC. Amino acids: CASSESSTGFNYGYTF.

This clone was picked up a small number of times. The chain links TRBV28 to TRBJ2-7; D gene uncertain. The V end was cut by 3 bases, the J end by 6 bases, with 12 bases between. Germline V lookup: CDR1 MDHEN, CDR2 SYDVKM. The CDR3 runs 13 residues. CDR3 amino acids: CASSFPLPSEQYF. Here the CDR3 DNA reads TGTGCCAGCAGTTTCCCCCTACCGAGCGAGCAGTACTTC.

CDR3 loop: CASSFTGSGNTIYF. The CDR3 region has the DNA TGTGCCAGCAGCTTCACAGGCTCTGGAAACACCATATATTTT. The chain recombines TRBV11-2 with TRBJ1-3; possible D gene TRBD1, 5 bases. With 3 bases removed from V and 0 bases from J, the gap between germline ends came to 6 bases. This CDR3 has 14 amino acids. CDR1 is SGHAT, CDR2 FQNNGV, per germline.